These 17 T cell receptor beta chains originate from one sample sequenced in a study of regulatory T cells in long-lasting Graves disease. Specified time point: persistent/refractory GD, antithyroid drugs over 5 years with positive TRAb. PBMCs provided the RNA from which the TCR library was made. For TCR beta, libraries came from iRepertoire HTBI primers and Arm-PCR of CDR3 regions. TCRdb reprocessed the multiplex PCR reads with MiXCR, giving one entry per CDR3 protein. The sample consists of about 400,000 distinct CDR3 sequences, 20% of them appearing once. This material consisted of peripheral blood mononuclear cells (PBMCs), taken when the disease was refractory, from a patient treated with antithyroid drugs. These receptors were obtained from a female donor with Graves disease.

A few counts support this clonotype. Here the CDR3 reads CASIFGTGAGQPQHF. CDR3 DNA: TGTGCCAGCATATTCGGGACAGGGGCCGGTCAGCCCCAGCATTTT. The rearrangement links TRBV6-1 to TRBJ1-5; TRBD1 matches 10 bases. The CDR3 totals 15 residues. V was clipped by 7 bases and J by 6 bases; unmatched bases: 9. The V gene's germline CDR1 is MNHNS and CDR2 SASEGT.

V usage is TRBV30 and J usage is TRBJ1-1; D possibly corresponds to TRBD1 (6 bases). The length of the CDR3 is 14 residues. Germline CDR1 reads GTSNPN; CDR2 reads SVGIG (reference sequence). V was shortened by 3 bases and J by 0 bases, with 11 bases between the two germline ends. The CDR3 spells CAWSRQDLNTEAFF. Written as DNA, the CDR3 is TGTGCCTGGAGCCGACAGGACCTGAACACTGAAGCTTTCTTT.

This clonotype turned up a few times. J is TRBJ1-4 and V is TRBV20-1; a weak D match, TRBD1 (5 bases). The CDR3 sequence is 14 residues long. Germline V gives CDR1 DFQATT, CDR2 SNEGSKA (reference sequence). Deletions cut 0 bases from V and 6 bases from J, with 11 bases between. This chain's CDR3 is CSARDPRAYEKLFF. CDR3 bases: TGCAGTGCTAGAGATCCCAGGGCGTATGAAAAACTGTTTTTT.

This chain uses TRBV6-1 with TRBJ2-7, with D perhaps TRBD1 (6 bases). CDR3 length equals 15 residues. The germline V and J ends were trimmed by 6 bases and 4 bases, with 19 bases remaining between them. Germline CDR1 and CDR2: MNHNS and SASEGT. The CDR3 spells CASSQEARGAYEQYF. The CDR3 coding sequence is TGTGCCAGCAGCCAAGAGGCCAGGGGTGCGTACGAGCAGTACTTC.

This clonotype appeared many times. This chain joins TRBV20-1 and TRBJ1-1, with TRBD1 identical over 7 bases. This CDR3 region has 14 residues. Unmatched junction bases numbered 2, after V lost 0 bases and J lost 1 base. Germline-derived CDR1 and CDR2 are DFQATT and SNEGSKA (reference sequence). CDR3 DNA sequence: TGCAGTGCTAGAGATGGGACAGCGAACACTGAAGCTTTCTTT. Its protein product is CSARDGTANTEAFF.

This clonotype came up a few times. This sequence joins TRBV20-1 and TRBJ2-7; D gene ambiguous. V lost 2 bases and J 5 bases, leaving 7 bases between the germline ends. This CDR3 region has 11 residues. Germline assignment: CDR1 DFQATT and CDR2 SNEGSKA (reference sequence). The CDR3 bases are TGCAGTGCTAGACACACCGACGAGCAGTACTTC. Translation: CSARHTDEQYF.

This clonotype was observed a handful of times. The chain joins TRBV6-6 to TRBJ1-3; 8 bases map to TRBD1. The CDR3 has 17 residues. Germline V gene sequence: CDR1 MNHNY, CDR2 SVGAGI (reference sequence). The junction had 8 bases not matched to a gene; V was cut back by 0 bases and J by 4 bases. The CDR3 DNA is TGTGCCAGCAGTTACTCGACGACAGGGGTCGTAGGAAACACCATATATTTT. It yields the protein CASSYSTTGVVGNTIYF.

This clonotype was counted at least ten times. The gene calls are TRBV6-2 or TRBV6-3 and TRBJ1-2; D remains unclear. From germline, CDR1 is MNHEY and CDR2 SVGEGT. This CDR3 is built from 12 residues. The V end was cut by 2 bases, the J end by 4 bases, with 5 bases between. The CDR3, as DNA: TGTGCCAGCAGTTACCAGAGCTATGGCTACACCTTC. It codes for CASSYQSYGYTF.

This clonotype was detected ten times or more. The chain joins TRBV6-1 to TRBJ2-7; D not resolved. CDR1 MNHNS and CDR2 SASEGT come from the germline V gene. The CDR3 has 14 residues. Trimming took 9 bases from V and 0 from J, leaving 15 bases between them. As DNA, the CDR3 is TGTGCCAGGAAGCTGGGTCCCCCCTCCTACGAGCAGTACTTC. Translating it yields CARKLGPPSYEQYF.

In this sample, this clonotype turned up a few times. The V and J genes are TRBV6-2 or TRBV6-3 and TRBJ1-2; TRBD1 agrees at 7 bases. V was pared by 5 bases and J by 6 bases, with 6 bases of the junction left unmatched. The CDR3 spans 13 residues. Germline CDR1 reads MNHEY; CDR2 reads SVGEGT. The CDR3 sequence: CASSLGQVDGYTF. The CDR3, as DNA: TGTGCCAGCAGTCTCGGACAGGTTGATGGCTACACCTTC.

This clonotype has ten or more counts. This chain uses TRBV27 with TRBJ1-5; a possible D gene is TRBD1 (5 bases). This CDR3 contains 14 residues. In germline, CDR1 is MNHEY, CDR2 SMNVEV (reference sequence). V lost 4 bases to trimming and J lost 6 bases, with 13 bases between them. The CDR3 sequence: CASSYLGGAQPQHF. The CDR3 nucleotides read TGTGCCAGCAGTTACTTGGGAGGGGCTCAGCCCCAGCATTTT.

This clonotype was detected only a few times. The genes are TRBV27 and TRBJ2-5; D is possibly TRBD2 (5 bases). Trimming removed 8 bases at V and 3 bases at J, with 16 bases between. CDR1 and CDR2 from the germline V gene are MNHEY and SMNVEV (reference sequence). This CDR3 is 14 amino acids long. The CDR3 DNA follows: TGTGCCAGCGGTATGACGGACGGGAAAGAGACCCAGTACTTC. Translated, it gives CASGMTDGKETQYF.

This clonotype came up once. The V gene is TRBV5-1, the J gene TRBJ1-2; tentatively, D is TRBD1 (5 bases). This CDR3 has 14 residues. CDR1 SGHRS and CDR2 YFSETQ come from the germline V gene. V gave up 4 bases and J gave up 8 bases, with 18 bases separating them. CDR3 nucleotides: TGCGCCAGCAGCGGCTCCGGGCAGGGTTACGGCTACACCTTC. This sequence encodes CASSGSGQGYGYTF.

The chain couples TRBV4-3 to TRBJ2-7; D is perhaps TRBD1 (6 bases). Germline V gene lookup returns CDR1 LGHNA and CDR2 YSLEER. The CDR3 spans 16 residues. Trimming took off 0 bases at V and 5 bases at J, with 17 bases between the two ends. CDR3 in DNA: TGCGCCAGCAGCCAAGATCTTGCCAGGGGTTCGGACGAGCAGTACTTC. This gives the protein CASSQDLARGSDEQYF.

This clonotype was observed at least ten times. The chain has TRBV28 and TRBJ1-1, with 9 nucleotides matching TRBD1. Per the germline V gene, CDR1 is MDHEN and CDR2 is SYDVKM. This CDR3 comprises 15 residues. The junction had 9 bases not matched to a gene; V was cut back by 3 bases and J by 7 bases. CDR3 in amino acids: CASSFRDREVLEAFF. In DNA, the CDR3 is TGTGCCAGCAGTTTCCGGGACAGGGAGGTCCTTGAAGCTTTCTTT.

This chain links TRBV6-1 with TRBJ2-1; 8 bases match TRBD2. Germline V CDR1 and CDR2: MNHNS, SASEGT. The CDR3 length is 11 residues. Here the CDR3 reads CATGGSWQQFF. The CDR3 DNA is TGTGCAACGGGGGGGTCTTGGCAGCAGTTCTTC.

This clonotype showed up many times. The J gene is TRBJ2-7, the V gene TRBV12-3 or TRBV12-4; weak D call: TRBD1 (5 bases). This CDR3 comprises 14 residues. The ends were cut back, 3 bases at V and 5 bases at J, with 14 bases in the middle. The CDR3 spells CASSLGPTTHEQYF. Here the CDR3 DNA reads TGTGCCAGCAGTTTGGGGCCTACGACCCACGAGCAGTACTTC.